The T cell receptor beta chain under discussion was sequenced for a study of monozygotic twins with inflammatory bowel disease. Overall study results and limits: Lower sharing of clonotypes with other individuals was seen in IBD patients than in healthy twins. This was most marked in patients showing signs of disease activity. The study supported no single strong signal or clonotype linked to IBD.

As regards this clonotype: Its antigen remains unknown.

CDR1 and CDR2 from the germline V gene are SEHNR and FQNEAQ (reference sequence). This CDR3 has 17 residues. With roughly 17 and 9 cycles respectively, two nested PCRs were carried out on TCRalpha and TCRbeta cDNA. Reanalyzing the 5' RACE reads, TCRdb keeps one entry per CDR3 protein, without DNA. The sample has more than 300,000 distinct CDR3 sequences, and its top ten clones hold 2.5% to 3%. The sequenced sample consisted of blood. The chain combines TRBV7-9 with TRBJ1-1; TCRdb selects TRBD1, and the lack of DNA leaves this call unchecked. This TCR came from a human donor with ulcerative colitis or Crohn's disease, or a healthy co-twin of an affected twin (not recorded which). CDR3 sequence reads: CASSSARDGQRNTEAFF. Complete variable domain (other parts from reference TRBV7-9 and TRBJ1-1): DTGVSQNPRHKITKRGQNVTFRCDPISEHNRLYWYRQTLGQGPEFLTYFQNEAQLEKSRLLSDRFSAERPKGSFSTLEIQRTEQGDSAMYLCASSSARDGQRNTEAFFGQGTRLTVV.